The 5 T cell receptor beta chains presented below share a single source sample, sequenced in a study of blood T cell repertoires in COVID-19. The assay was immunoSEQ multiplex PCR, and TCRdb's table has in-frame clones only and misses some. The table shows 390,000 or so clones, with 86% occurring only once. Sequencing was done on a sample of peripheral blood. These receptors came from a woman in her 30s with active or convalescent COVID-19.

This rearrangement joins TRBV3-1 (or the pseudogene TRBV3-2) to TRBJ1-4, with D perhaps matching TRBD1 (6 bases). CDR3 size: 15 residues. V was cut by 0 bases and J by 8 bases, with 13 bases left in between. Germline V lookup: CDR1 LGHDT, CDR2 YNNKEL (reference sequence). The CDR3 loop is CASSQESLQGEKLFF. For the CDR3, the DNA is TGTGCCAGCAGCCAAGAAAGTTTACAGGGAGAAAAACTGTTTTTT.

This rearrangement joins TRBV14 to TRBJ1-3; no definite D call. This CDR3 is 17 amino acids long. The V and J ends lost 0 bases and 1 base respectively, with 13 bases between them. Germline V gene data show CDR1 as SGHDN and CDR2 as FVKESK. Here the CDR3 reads CASSQDLGRASGNTIYF. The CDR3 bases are TGTGCCAGCAGCCAAGACCTGGGGAGAGCTTCTGGAAACACCATATATTTT. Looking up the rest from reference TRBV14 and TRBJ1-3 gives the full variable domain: EAGVTQFPSHSVIEKGQTVTLRCDPISGHDNLYWYRRVMGKEIKFLLHFVKESKQDESGMPNNRFLAERTGGTYSTLKVQPAELEDSGVYFCASSQDLGRASGNTIYFGEGSWLTVV.

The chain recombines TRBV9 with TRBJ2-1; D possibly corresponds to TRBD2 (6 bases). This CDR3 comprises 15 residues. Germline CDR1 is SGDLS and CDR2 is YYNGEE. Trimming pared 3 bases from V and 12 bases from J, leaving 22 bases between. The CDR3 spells CASSAPGTPGQWQFF. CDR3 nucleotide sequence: TGTGCCAGCAGCGCCCCGGGGACTCCCGGCCAATGGCAGTTCTTC.

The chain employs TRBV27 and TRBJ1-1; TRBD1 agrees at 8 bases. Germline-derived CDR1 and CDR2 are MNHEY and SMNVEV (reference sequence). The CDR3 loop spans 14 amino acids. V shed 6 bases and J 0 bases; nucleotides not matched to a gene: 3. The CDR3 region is CASRTGGLNTEAFF. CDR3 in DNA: TGTGCCAGCAGAACAGGGGGGCTGAACACTGAAGCTTTCTTT.

The DNA of the CDR3 is TGTGCCAGCAGCGACAGAAGTCTAACCTATGGCTACACCTTC. This codes for CASSDRSLTYGYTF. The chain combines TRBV2 with TRBJ1-2, with a tentative D call TRBD1 (5 bases). Germline CDR1 SNHLY, CDR2 FYNNEI. V was cut by 6 bases and J by 4 bases, with 15 bases left in between. The CDR3 is made up of 14 amino acids.